These 6 T cell receptor beta chains share one sample of origin, sequenced in a study of CD8+ T cells in alopecia areata. cDNA reverse transcribed from extracted RNA served as the sequencing template. TCRdb's copy holds only in-frame clones and misses some; the assay was immunoSEQ multiplex PCR. The top ten clones hold about 14% of a sample with 95,000 to 100,000 clones, 60% to 65% of them seen once. Treatment specified: oral pan-JAK inhibitor, 5-10 mg twice daily. The specimen was CD8+ T cells sorted from blood, collected at week 4, from a patient treated with tofacitinib. The receptors originated from a human donor with alopecia areata.

This chain connects TRBV27 to TRBJ1-2; D might be TRBD1 (6 bases). Trimming removed 5 bases at V and 4 bases at J, with 14 bases between. This CDR3 comprises 14 residues. Germline V gene sequence: CDR1 MNHEY, CDR2 SMNVEV (reference sequence). The DNA for the CDR3 is TGTGCCAGCAGTGACACAGGGTCTGGCTATGGCTACACCTTC. It codes for CASSDTGSGYGYTF.

This clone was recorded many times. This chain links TRBV6-1 with TRBJ1-4; D remains ambiguous. CDR3 length equals 13 residues. Deletions cut 3 bases from V and 8 bases from J, with 10 bases between. Germline V lookup: CDR1 MNHNS, CDR2 SASEGT. Written as DNA, the CDR3 is TGTGCCAGCAGTGACTGGTCAGGCGAAAAACTGTTTTTT. Protein sequence: CASSDWSGEKLFF.

The count of this clone is one. The rearrangement links TRBV4-1 to TRBJ2-7; 11 bases map to TRBD2. The ends lost 1 base at V and 4 bases at J; junction bases unmatched: 3. The CDR3 contains 15 residues. Germline V gene lookup returns CDR1 MGHRA and CDR2 YSYEKL. This CDR3 is CASSQVTSGGYEQYF. CDR3 in DNA: TGCGCCAGCAGCCAAGTAACTAGCGGGGGTTACGAGCAGTACTTC.

The chain is built from TRBV30 and TRBJ1-1; 9 bases are shared with TRBD1. Germline V gene lookup returns CDR1 GTSNPN and CDR2 SVGIG (reference sequence). Trimming removed 4 bases from V and 5 bases from J; junction bases left unmatched: 5. This CDR3 has 13 amino acids. CDR3 sequence: CAWKRTGATEAFF. Here the CDR3 DNA reads TGTGCCTGGAAGAGGACAGGGGCTACTGAAGCTTTCTTT. Full variable domain (remainder filled in from reference TRBV30 and TRBJ1-1): SQTIHQWPATLVQPVGSPLSLECTVEGTSNPNLYWYRQAAGRGLQLLFYSVGIGQISSEVPQNLSASRPQDRQFILSSKKLLLSDSGFYLCAWKRTGATEAFFGQGTRLTVV.

The table lists this clone with a count of one. The chain uses TRBV9 and TRBJ2-5, with 7 bases lining up with TRBD1. The CDR3 has 13 residues. Germline loops: CDR1 SGDLS, CDR2 YYNGEE. Germline trimming cut 3 bases from V and 5 bases from J; bases unmatched to any gene: 4. DNA for the CDR3: TGTGCCAGCAGCGAAGGGGGCTTGGAGACCCAGTACTTC. It yields the protein CASSEGGLETQYF. Full variable domain (outside the CDR3, taken from reference TRBV9 and TRBJ2-5): DSGVTQTPKHLITATGQRVTLRCSPRSGDLSVYWYQQSLDQGLQFLIQYYNGEERAKGNILERFSAQQFPDLHSELNLSSLELGDSALYFCASSEGGLETQYFGPGTRLLVL.

This sequence joins TRBV6-1 and TRBJ1-1; tentatively, D is TRBD1 (5 bases). Germline V gives CDR1 MNHNS, CDR2 SASEGT. V was shortened by 11 bases and J by 0 bases, with 10 bases between the two germline ends. The CDR3 length is 12 residues. The DNA for the CDR3 is TGTGCCGGCGGACAAGTGAACACTGAAGCTTTCTTT. Encoded protein: CAGGQVNTEAFF.